The source of this TCR beta chain is a study of cytomegalovirus exposure and HLA in healthy donors. General observations from the study: Reports credit the classifier with highly specific, highly sensitive diagnosis of cytomegalovirus status.

Germline CDR1 is WNHNN and CDR2 is SYGVQD (reference sequence). The CDR3 runs to 13 residues. Trimming shortened V by 6 bases and J by 6 bases, and 12 bases separated the two germline ends. As to this clone: The antigen is unknown.

Measured with immunoSEQ multiplex PCR; TCRdb has only the in-frame clones, and not every one. Seen here are about 160,000 clones, around nine tenths observed once, and the top ten hold 3%. Donors came from a validation cohort of 95 to 150 subjects, distinct from the first 666-subject cohort. This chain connects TRBV10-1 to TRBJ1-3, with TRBD1 as a possible D gene (6 bases). The clonotype was recovered from a man between 18 and 35 years old in good health and CMV-seronegative. The sequenced material came from PBMCs. CDR3: CASSGTLENTIYF. In DNA, the CDR3 is TGCGCCAGCAGCGGGACACTGGAAAACACCATATATTTT.